The next 19 T cell receptor beta chains were all read from a single sample in a study of monozygotic twins with inflammatory bowel disease. One entry per CDR3 protein, without DNA, is what TCRdb gives after re-calling the 5' RACE reads. The ten most abundant clones cover less than 9% of a sample with 200,000 to 250,000 distinct CDR3 sequences. Input material: blood. These receptors came from a human donor with ulcerative colitis or Crohn's disease, or a healthy co-twin of an affected twin (not recorded which).

The genes are TRBV12-3 or TRBV12-4 and TRBJ2-6; as DNA is missing, the TRBD2 call by TCRdb cannot be tested. The CDR3 is 19 residues long. The CDR3 loop is CASSLSSSRVLDGANVLTF.

The chain is built from TRBV30 and TRBJ2-3; without DNA, the TCRdb call of TRBD1 cannot be checked. The V gene's germline CDR1 is GTSNPN and CDR2 SVGIG (reference sequence). This CDR3 region has 14 residues. This CDR3 is CAWSLSGGGDTQYF.

The rearrangement joins TRBV3-1 to TRBJ2-2; TCRdb proposes TRBD1, but this gene call is untestable without DNA. The CDR3 sequence is 15 residues long. In germline, CDR1 is LGHDT, CDR2 YNNKEL (reference sequence). This CDR3 reads CASSQTGGATGELVF.

This rearrangement joins TRBV12-3 or TRBV12-4 to TRBJ2-1; absent DNA, TCRdb's TRBD2 call cannot be checked. The CDR3 sequence is 16 residues long. CDR3 amino acids: CASSIFRGATYNEQFF.

CDR3: CAISERGLAGGTSTDTQYF. This chain uses TRBV10-3 with TRBJ2-3; TCRdb calls TRBD2, which cannot be checked without DNA. Germline CDR1 and CDR2: ENHRY and SYGVKD. The CDR3 spans 19 residues.

V usage is TRBV2 and J usage is TRBJ2-3; the D call from TCRdb, TRBD1, cannot be confirmed without DNA. The CDR3 extends over 20 amino acids. The germline V gene has CDR1 SNHLY and CDR2 FYNNEI. CDR3: CASSDPLHRDRAFRTDTQYF.

The V gene is TRBV5-1, the J gene TRBJ2-5; with no DNA, the TCRdb D assignment of TRBD2 cannot be verified. Per germline, CDR1 SGHRS and CDR2 YFSETQ. This CDR3 region has 17 residues. The CDR3 spells CASSLDPSGGYQETQYF.

The CDR3 loop is CASSLAQASYGYTF. V gene TRBV12-3 or TRBV12-4 combines with J gene TRBJ1-2; TCRdb calls TRBD1, which cannot be checked without DNA. CDR3 length: 14 amino acids.

V usage is TRBV18 and J usage is TRBJ1-1. Per the germline V gene, CDR1 is KGHSH and CDR2 is LQKENI. CDR3 length equals 15 residues. The chain's CDR3 is CASSPLRAVNTEAFF.

The V gene is TRBV7-8, the J gene TRBJ2-7; checking the TCRdb D call of TRBD2 is not possible without DNA. CDR3 length: 14 residues. The germline gives CDR1 SGHVS, CDR2 FQNEAQ. CDR3 residues: CASSLVSGSSEQYF.

The chain links TRBV10-2 to TRBJ2-3; TCRdb indicates TRBD2, and absent DNA this call remains unverified. This CDR3 has 19 amino acids. The germline CDR1 and CDR2 sequences are WSHSY and SAAADI. The CDR3 loop reads CASSGRSSGRAFRTDTQYF.

The chain couples TRBV12-3 or TRBV12-4 to TRBJ1-5. CDR3 length: 15 amino acids. The CDR3 reads CASSFSRMGNQPQHF.

CDR3 residues: CASSFRLAGVVTGELFF. The chain recombines TRBV5-5 with TRBJ2-2; the TCRdb D gene call, TRBD2, has no DNA to confirm it. CDR3 length: 17 amino acids. In germline, CDR1 is SGHKS, CDR2 YYEKEE (reference sequence).

V is TRBV4-2 and J is TRBJ1-2; TCRdb's D gene call, TRBD1, goes unchecked for lack of DNA. Germline CDR1 and CDR2: LGHNA and YNFKEQ. The CDR3 spans 13 residues. Here the CDR3 reads CASSQDRPDGYTF.

The J gene is TRBJ2-3, the V gene TRBV5-1; TCRdb names TRBD2, which stays unverified in the absence of DNA. The CDR3 is 15 amino acids. Germline CDR1 is SGHRS and CDR2 is YFSETQ. The CDR3 sequence is CASSLAASGPDTQYF. The full variable domain, with the rest looked up from reference TRBV5-1 and TRBJ2-3, is KAGVTQTPRYLIKTRGQQVTLSCSPISGHRSVSWYQQTPGQGLQFLFEYFSETQRNKGNFPGRFSGRQFSNSRSEMNVSTLELGDSALYLCASSLAASGPDTQYFGPGTRLTVL.

The V and J genes are TRBV4-3 and TRBJ1-2; TCRdb gives TRBD1 as the D gene, but with no DNA this cannot be confirmed. The CDR3 loop spans 17 amino acids. In germline, CDR1 is LGHNA, CDR2 YSLEER. The chain's CDR3 is CASSQESQGGNKGGYTF.

This CDR3 is CASSMLAGPYNEQFF. The chain combines TRBV7-7 with TRBJ2-1; TCRdb's D call of TRBD2 is untestable without DNA. The CDR3 runs to 15 residues. In germline, CDR1 is SSHAT, CDR2 FNYEAQ (reference sequence).

The chain joins TRBV7-2 to TRBJ2-7; with no DNA, the TCRdb D assignment of TRBD2 cannot be verified. The CDR3 length is 16 residues. Per the germline V gene, CDR1 is SGHTA and CDR2 is FQGNSA. The CDR3 is CASSPRSKKNYYEQYF.

The rearrangement joins TRBV7-9 to TRBJ2-3; TCRdb selects TRBD2, and the lack of DNA leaves this call unchecked. CDR1 is SEHNR, CDR2 FQNEAQ, per germline (reference sequence). The CDR3 runs 16 residues. This CDR3 is CASSFLGTSGTDTQYF.